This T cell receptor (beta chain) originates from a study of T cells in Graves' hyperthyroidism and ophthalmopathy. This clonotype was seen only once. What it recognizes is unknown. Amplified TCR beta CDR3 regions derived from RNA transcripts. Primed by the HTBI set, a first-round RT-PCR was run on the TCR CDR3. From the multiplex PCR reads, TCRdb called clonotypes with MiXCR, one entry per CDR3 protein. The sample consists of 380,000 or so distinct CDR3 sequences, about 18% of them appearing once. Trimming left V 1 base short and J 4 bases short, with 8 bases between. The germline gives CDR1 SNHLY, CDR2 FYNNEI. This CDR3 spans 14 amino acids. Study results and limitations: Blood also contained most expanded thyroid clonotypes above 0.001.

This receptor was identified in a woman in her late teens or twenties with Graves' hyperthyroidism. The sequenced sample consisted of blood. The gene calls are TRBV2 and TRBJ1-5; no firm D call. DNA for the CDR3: TGTGCCAGCAGTGAAGTCACGGATAATCAGCCCCAGCATTTT. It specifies CASSEVTDNQPQHF.